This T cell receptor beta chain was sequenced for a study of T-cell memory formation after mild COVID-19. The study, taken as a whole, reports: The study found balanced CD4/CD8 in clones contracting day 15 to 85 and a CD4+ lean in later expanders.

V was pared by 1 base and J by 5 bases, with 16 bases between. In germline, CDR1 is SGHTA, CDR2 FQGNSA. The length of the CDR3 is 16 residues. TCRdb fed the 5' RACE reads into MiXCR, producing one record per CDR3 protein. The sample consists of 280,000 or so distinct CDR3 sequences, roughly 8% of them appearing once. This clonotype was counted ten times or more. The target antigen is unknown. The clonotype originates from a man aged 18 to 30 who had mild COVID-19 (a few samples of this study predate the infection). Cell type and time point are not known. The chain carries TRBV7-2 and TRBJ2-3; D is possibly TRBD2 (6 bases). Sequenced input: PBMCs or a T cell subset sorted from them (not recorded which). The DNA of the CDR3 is TGTGCCAGCAGCTTAGTATACGGGACTCTGGGAGATACGCAGTATTTT. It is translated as CASSLVYGTLGDTQYF.